This entry features one T cell receptor beta chain sequence. Carried by the TCR beta cDNA libraries were unique molecular identifiers. MiXCR, run by TCRdb on the PCR reads, gives a single entry per CDR3 protein. The table lists hundreds of thousands of distinct CDR3 sequences, 55% to 70% of them singletons. The entry originates in a study of post-analysis software for immune sequencing data. Input material: blood. This clonotype was sampled from a girl aged 2-9 years with multiple sclerosis.

CDR3 nucleotide sequence: TGTGCCAGCAGCGCAGGACTAGCAAGAGAGCAGTTCTTC. Translation: CASSAGLAREQFF. The chain couples TRBV7-3 to TRBJ2-1; 8 bases are a match to TRBD2. The CDR3 spans 13 residues. Germline V lookup: CDR1 SGHTA, CDR2 FQGTGA. The V and J ends lost 5 bases and 10 bases, in that order; junction bases with no gene match: 7.